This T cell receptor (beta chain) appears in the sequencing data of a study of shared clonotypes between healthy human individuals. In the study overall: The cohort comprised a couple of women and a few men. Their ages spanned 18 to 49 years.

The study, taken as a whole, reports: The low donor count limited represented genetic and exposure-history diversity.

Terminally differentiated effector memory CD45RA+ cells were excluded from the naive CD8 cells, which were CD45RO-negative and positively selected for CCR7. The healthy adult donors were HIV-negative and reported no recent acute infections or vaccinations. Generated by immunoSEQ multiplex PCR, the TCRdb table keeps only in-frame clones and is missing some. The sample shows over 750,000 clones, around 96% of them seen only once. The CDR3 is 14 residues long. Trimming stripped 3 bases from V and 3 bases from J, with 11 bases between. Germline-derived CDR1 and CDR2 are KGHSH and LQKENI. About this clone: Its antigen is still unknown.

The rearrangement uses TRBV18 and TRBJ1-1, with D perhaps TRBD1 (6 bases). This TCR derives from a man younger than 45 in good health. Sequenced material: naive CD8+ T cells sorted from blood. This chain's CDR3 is CASSPEGEDTEAFF. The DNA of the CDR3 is TGTGCCAGCTCACCCGAGGGGGAGGACACTGAAGCTTTCTTT.